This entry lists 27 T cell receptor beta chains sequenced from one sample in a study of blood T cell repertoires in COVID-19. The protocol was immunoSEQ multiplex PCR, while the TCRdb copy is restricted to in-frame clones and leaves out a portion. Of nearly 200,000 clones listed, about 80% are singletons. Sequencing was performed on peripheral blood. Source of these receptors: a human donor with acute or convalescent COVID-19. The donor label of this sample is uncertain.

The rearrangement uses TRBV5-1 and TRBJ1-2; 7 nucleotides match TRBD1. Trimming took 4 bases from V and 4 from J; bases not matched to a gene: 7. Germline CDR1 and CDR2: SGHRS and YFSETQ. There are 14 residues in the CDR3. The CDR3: CASSQTGAGYGYTF. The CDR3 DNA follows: TGCGCCAGCAGCCAAACAGGGGCCGGCTATGGCTACACCTTC.

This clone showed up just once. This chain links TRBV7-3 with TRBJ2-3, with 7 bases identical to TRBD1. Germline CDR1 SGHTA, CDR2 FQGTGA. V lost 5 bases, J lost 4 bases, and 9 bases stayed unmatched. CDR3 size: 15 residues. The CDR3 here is CASSPSGGAPDTQYF. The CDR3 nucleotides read TGTGCCAGCAGCCCCTCAGGGGGAGCACCAGATACGCAGTATTTT. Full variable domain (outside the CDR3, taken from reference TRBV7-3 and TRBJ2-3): GAGVSQTPSNKVTEKGKYVELRCDPISGHTALYWYRQSLGQGPEFLIYFQGTGAADDSGLPNDRFFAVRPEGSVSTLKIQRTERGDSAVYLCASSPSGGAPDTQYFGPGTRLTVL.

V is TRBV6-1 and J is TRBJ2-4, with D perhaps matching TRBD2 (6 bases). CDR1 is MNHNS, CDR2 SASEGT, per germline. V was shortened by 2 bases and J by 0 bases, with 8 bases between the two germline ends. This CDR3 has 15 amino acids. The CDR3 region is CASSELALAKNIQYF. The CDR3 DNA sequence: TGTGCCAGCAGTGAACTAGCGCTAGCCAAAAACATTCAGTACTTC.

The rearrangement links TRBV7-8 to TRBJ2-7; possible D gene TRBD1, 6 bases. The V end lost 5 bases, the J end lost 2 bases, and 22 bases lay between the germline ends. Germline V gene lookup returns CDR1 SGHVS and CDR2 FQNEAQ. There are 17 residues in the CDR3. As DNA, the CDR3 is TGTGCCAGCAGCCTCCTCAGTGCCCGGACAGTAGCCTACGAGCAGTACTTC. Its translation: CASSLLSARTVAYEQYF.

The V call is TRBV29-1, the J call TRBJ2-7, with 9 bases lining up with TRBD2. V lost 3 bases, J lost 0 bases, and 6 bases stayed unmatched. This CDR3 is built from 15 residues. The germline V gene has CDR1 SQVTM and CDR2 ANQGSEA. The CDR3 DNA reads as TGCAGCGTTGACGGGGCGGGAGGGAGCTCCTACGAGCAGTACTTC. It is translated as CSVDGAGGSSYEQYF.

As DNA, the CDR3 is TGTGCCAGCAGCTTAGGCGGCGGGGGGAGCACAGATACGCAGTATTTT. Protein product: CASSLGGGGSTDTQYF. The chain employs TRBV7-6 and TRBJ2-3, with 8 bases identical to TRBD2. V shed 1 base, J shed 0 bases, and the junction held 3 bases outside the gene matches. Germline lookup yields CDR1 SGHVS and CDR2 FNYEAQ. The CDR3 sequence is 16 residues long.

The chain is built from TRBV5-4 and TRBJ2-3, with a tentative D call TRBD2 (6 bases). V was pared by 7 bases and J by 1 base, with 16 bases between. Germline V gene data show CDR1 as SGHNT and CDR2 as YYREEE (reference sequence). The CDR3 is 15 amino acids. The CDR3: CASHWGGARTDTQYF. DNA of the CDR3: TGTGCCAGCCACTGGGGCGGGGCCCGCACAGATACGCAGTATTTT.

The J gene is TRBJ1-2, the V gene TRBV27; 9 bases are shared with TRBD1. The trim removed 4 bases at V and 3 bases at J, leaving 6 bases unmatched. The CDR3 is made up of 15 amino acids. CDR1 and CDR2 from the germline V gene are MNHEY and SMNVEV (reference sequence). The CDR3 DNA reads TGTGCCAGCAGTTCTCCGGGACAGGGTGACTATGGCTACACCTTC. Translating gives CASSSPGQGDYGYTF.

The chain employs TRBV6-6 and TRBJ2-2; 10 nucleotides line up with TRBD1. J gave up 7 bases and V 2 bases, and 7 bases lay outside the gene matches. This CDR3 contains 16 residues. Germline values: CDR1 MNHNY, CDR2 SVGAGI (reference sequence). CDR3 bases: TGTGCCAGCAGTTACGGTGACAGGGGGCTCGGCGGGGAGCTGTTTTTT. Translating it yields CASSYGDRGLGGELFF.

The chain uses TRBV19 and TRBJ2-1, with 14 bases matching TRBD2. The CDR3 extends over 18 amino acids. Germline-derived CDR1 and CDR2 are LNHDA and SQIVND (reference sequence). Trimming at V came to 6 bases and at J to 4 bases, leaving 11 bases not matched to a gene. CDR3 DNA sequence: TGTGCCAGTAGCCGAAACGCCGGGACTAGCGGGAGATACAATGAGCAGTTCTTC. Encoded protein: CASSRNAGTSGRYNEQFF.

The CDR3 sequence is CSADRGNTEAFF. As DNA, the CDR3 is TGCAGCGCCGACAGGGGAAACACTGAAGCTTTCTTT. The genes are TRBV29-1 and TRBJ1-1; 8 positions agree with TRBD1. The germline gives CDR1 SQVTM, CDR2 ANQGSEA. The CDR3 runs to 12 residues. V gave up 7 bases and J gave up 2 bases; unmatched junction bases: 3.

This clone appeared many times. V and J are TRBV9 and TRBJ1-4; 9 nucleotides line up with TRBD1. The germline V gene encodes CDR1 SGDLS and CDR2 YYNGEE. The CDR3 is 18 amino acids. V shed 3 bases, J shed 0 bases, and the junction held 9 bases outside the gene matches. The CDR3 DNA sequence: TGTGCCAGCAGCGCTCGTCCGGGACAGGGAACAACTAATGAAAAACTGTTTTTT. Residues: CASSARPGQGTTNEKLFF.

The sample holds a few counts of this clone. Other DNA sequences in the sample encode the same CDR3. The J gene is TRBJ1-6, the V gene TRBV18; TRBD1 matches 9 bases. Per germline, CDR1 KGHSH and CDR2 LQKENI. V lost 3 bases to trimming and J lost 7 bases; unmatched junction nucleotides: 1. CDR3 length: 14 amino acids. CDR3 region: CASSPGTGNSPLHF. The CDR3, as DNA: TGTGCCAGCTCACCCGGGACAGGGAATTCACCCCTCCACTTT.

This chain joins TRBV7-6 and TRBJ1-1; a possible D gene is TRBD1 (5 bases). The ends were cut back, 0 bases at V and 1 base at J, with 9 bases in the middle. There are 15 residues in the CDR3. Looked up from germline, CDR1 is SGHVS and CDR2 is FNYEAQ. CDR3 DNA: TGTGCCAGCAGCTTAGCAGGGGCAAAGAACACTGAAGCTTTCTTT. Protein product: CASSLAGAKNTEAFF.

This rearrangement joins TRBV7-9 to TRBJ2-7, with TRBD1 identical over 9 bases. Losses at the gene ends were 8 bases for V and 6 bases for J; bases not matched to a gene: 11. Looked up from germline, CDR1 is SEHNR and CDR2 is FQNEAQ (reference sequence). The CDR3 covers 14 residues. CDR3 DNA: TGTGCCAGCGGGACCGGGACAGGGTTGGGCGAGCAGTACTTC. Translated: CASGTGTGLGEQYF.

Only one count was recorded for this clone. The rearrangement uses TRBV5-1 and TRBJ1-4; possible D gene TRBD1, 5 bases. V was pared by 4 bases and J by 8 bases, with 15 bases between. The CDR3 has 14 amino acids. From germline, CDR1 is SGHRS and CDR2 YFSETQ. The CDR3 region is CASSVQGRREKLFF. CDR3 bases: TGCGCCAGCAGCGTGCAGGGTCGGAGAGAAAAACTGTTTTTT.

The CDR3: CASSIQGANTEAFF. The CDR3 DNA is TGCGCCAGCAGCATACAGGGGGCGAACACTGAAGCTTTCTTT. This chain connects TRBV5-1 to TRBJ1-1; 9 nucleotides match TRBD1. The CDR3 is 14 amino acids. The V gene end was trimmed by 4 bases and the J gene end by 1 base; junction bases not matched to a gene: 2. CDR1 SGHRS and CDR2 YFSETQ come from the germline V gene.

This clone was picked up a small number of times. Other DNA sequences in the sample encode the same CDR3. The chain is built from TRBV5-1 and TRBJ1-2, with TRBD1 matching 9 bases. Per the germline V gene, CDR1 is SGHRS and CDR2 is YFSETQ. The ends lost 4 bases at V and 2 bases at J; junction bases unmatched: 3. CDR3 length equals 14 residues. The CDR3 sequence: CASSAGQGNYGYTF. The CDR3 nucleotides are TGCGCCAGCAGCGCCGGACAGGGGAACTATGGCTACACCTTC.

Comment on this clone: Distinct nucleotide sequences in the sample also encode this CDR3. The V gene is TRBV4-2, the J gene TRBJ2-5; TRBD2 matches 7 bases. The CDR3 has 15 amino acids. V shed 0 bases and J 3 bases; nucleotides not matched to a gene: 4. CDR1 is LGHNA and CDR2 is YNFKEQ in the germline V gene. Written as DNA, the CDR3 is TGTGCCAGCAGCCAAGAGGGAGGGACCAAAGAGACCCAGTACTTC. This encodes CASSQEGGTKETQYF.

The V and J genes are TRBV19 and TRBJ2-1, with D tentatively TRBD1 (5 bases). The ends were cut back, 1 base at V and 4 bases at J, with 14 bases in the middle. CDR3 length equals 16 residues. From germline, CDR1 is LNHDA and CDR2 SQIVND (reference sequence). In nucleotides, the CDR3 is TGTGCCAGTAGTATAGCTGGGGCCCCTAGATACAATGAGCAGTTCTTC. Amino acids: CASSIAGAPRYNEQFF.

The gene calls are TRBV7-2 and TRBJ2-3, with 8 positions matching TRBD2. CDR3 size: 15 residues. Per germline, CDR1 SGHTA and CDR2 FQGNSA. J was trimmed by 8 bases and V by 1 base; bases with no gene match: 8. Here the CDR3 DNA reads TGTGCCAGCAGCTTAGGCCACGGGAGGGCCGGTACGCAGTATTTT. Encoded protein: CASSLGHGRAGTQYF.

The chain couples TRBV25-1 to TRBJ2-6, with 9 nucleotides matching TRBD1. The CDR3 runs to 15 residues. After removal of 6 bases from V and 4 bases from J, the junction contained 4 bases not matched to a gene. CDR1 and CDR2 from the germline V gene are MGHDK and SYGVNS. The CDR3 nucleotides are TGTGCCAGCAGGGGACAGGGAACCGGGGCCAACGTCCTGACTTTC. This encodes CASRGQGTGANVLTF.

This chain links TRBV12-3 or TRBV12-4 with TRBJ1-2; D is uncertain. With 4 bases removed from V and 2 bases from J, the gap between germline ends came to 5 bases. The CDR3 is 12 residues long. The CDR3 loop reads CASSWANYGYTF. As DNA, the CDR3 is TGTGCCAGCAGTTGGGCGAACTATGGCTACACCTTC.

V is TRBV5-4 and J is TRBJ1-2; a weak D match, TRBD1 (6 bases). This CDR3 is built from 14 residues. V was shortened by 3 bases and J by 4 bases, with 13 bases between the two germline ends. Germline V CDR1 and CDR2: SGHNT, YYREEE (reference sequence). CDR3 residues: CASSSDRYLYGYTF. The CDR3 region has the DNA TGTGCCAGCAGCTCGGACAGATACCTCTATGGCTACACCTTC. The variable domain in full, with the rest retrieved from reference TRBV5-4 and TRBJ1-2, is ETGVTQSPTHLIKTRGQQVTLRCSSQSGHNTVSWYQQALGQGPQFIFQYYREEENGRGNFPPRFSGLQFPNYSSELNVNALELDDSALYLCASSSDRYLYGYTFGSGTRLTVV.

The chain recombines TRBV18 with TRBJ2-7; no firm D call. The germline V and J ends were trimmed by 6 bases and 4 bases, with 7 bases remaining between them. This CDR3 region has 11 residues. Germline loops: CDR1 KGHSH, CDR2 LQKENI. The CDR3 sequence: CASSPEYEQYF. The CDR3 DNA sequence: TGTGCCAGCTCCCCGGAGTACGAGCAGTACTTC. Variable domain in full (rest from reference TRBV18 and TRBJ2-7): NAGVMQNPRHLVRRRGQEARLRCSPMKGHSHVYWYRQLPEEGLKFMVYLQKENIIDESGMPKERFSAEFPKEGPSILRIQQVVRGDSAAYFCASSPEYEQYFGPGTRLTVT.

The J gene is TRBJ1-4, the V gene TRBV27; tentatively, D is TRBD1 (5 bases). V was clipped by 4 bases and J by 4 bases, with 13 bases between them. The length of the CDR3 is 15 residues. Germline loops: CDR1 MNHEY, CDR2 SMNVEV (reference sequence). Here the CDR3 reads CASSSWTGGNEKLFF. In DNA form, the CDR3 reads TGTGCCAGCAGTTCCTGGACGGGGGGTAATGAAAAACTGTTTTTT.

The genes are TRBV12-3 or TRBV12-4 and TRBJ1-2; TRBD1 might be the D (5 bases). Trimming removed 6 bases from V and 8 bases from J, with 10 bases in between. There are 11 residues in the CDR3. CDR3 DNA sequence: TGTGCCAGCAGATCTGACAGAGGCTACACCTTC. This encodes CASRSDRGYTF.